Listed below are T cell receptor beta chains from one sample, sequenced in a study of CXCR3-negative and CXCR3-positive naive CD8 T cells. TCRdb reanalyzed the 5' RACE reads and collapses them to one entry per CDR3 protein, without DNA. The table for this sample gives approximately 140,000 distinct CDR3 sequences. Material: naive CXCR3+ CD8+ T cells from blood. Receptor source: a human donor in good health. Some clones in this sample may be carry-over from other donors' samples. Both conserved end residues are part of each CDR3.

J gene: TRBJ1-6
V gene: TRBV30
CDR3 protein: CAWTILGQANSPLHF

J gene: TRBJ2-5
V gene: TRBV27
CDR3 protein: CASSPIAPGGETQYF

J gene: TRBJ1-1
V gene: TRBV20-1
CDR3 protein: CSARRGGTEAFF

J gene: TRBJ2-7
V gene: TRBV19
CDR3 protein: CASSMRGPGYEQYF

J gene: TRBJ1-4
V gene: TRBV9
CDR3 protein: CASSVGQGPTNEKLFF

J gene: TRBJ2-2
V gene: TRBV25-1
CDR3 protein: CASSWTETGELFF

J gene: TRBJ1-1
V gene: TRBV29-1
CDR3 protein: CSVNILGAEAFF

J gene: TRBJ2-5
V gene: TRBV5-6
CDR3 protein: CASSLGGRETQYF

J gene: TRBJ2-3
V gene: TRBV7-9
CDR3 protein: CASSFDRATDTQYF

J gene: TRBJ2-3
V gene: TRBV6-5
CDR3 protein: CASSYSRGPNTDTQYF

J gene: TRBJ2-1
V gene: TRBV7-9
CDR3 protein: CASSLGLGKGGEQFF

J gene: TRBJ2-7
V gene: TRBV7-2
CDR3 protein: CASSPGRDSYEQYF

J gene: TRBJ2-7
V gene: TRBV15
CDR3 protein: CATSSGTYEQYF

J gene: TRBJ2-3
V gene: TRBV28
CDR3 protein: CASSFGGAPDTQYF

J gene: TRBJ2-1
V gene: TRBV3-1
CDR3 protein: CASSQESRKFDEQFF

J gene: TRBJ2-2
V gene: TRBV4-1
CDR3 protein: CASSQGKNTGELFF

J gene: TRBJ2-1
V gene: TRBV25-1
CDR3 protein: CASSLPGGDEQFF

J gene: TRBJ1-2
V gene: TRBV12-3/TRBV12-4
CDR3 protein: CASSPPYGYTF

J gene: TRBJ1-1
V gene: TRBV20-1
CDR3 protein: CSARDLSDHEAFF

J gene: TRBJ1-4
V gene: TRBV10-3
CDR3 protein: CAINAGTDEKLFF

J gene: TRBJ1-5
V gene: TRBV7-9
CDR3 protein: CASSLQGLDQPQHF

J gene: TRBJ1-2
V gene: TRBV7-2
CDR3 protein: CASSLPGPNYGYTF

J gene: TRBJ2-4
V gene: TRBV7-9
CDR3 protein: CASSWDRDGNIQYF

J gene: TRBJ2-7
V gene: TRBV29-1
CDR3 protein: CSVRDHYEQYF

J gene: TRBJ2-3
V gene: TRBV7-6
CDR3 protein: CASSPTSGTLLGPTDTQYF

J gene: TRBJ2-1
V gene: TRBV7-3
CDR3 protein: CASSLTYSSSYNEQFF

J gene: TRBJ2-2
V gene: TRBV6-5
CDR3 protein: CASSRGGRNTGELFF

J gene: TRBJ2-7
V gene: TRBV29-1
CDR3 protein: CSAHGPGTDEQYF

J gene: TRBJ2-7
V gene: TRBV6-5
CDR3 protein: CASSPGLAGDLKYEQYF

J gene: TRBJ2-7
V gene: TRBV7-9
CDR3 protein: CASSSGLRPSYEQYF

J gene: TRBJ1-1
V gene: TRBV6-5
CDR3 protein: CASSYPAAGARTEAFF

J gene: TRBJ2-7
V gene: TRBV5-1
CDR3 protein: CASSLAGAAYEQYF

J gene: TRBJ2-3
V gene: TRBV27
CDR3 protein: CASSSQQSADTQYF

J gene: TRBJ2-7
V gene: TRBV20-1
CDR3 protein: CSARDDPGEQYF

J gene: TRBJ1-2
V gene: TRBV29-1
CDR3 protein: CSVEDADTAAYGYTF

J gene: TRBJ1-1
V gene: TRBV6-5
CDR3 protein: CASSYLTDREAFF

J gene: TRBJ2-1
V gene: TRBV28
CDR3 protein: CASSLNPDYYNEQFF

J gene: TRBJ2-7
V gene: TRBV7-9
CDR3 protein: CASSPGGRYEQYF

J gene: TRBJ1-2
V gene: TRBV12-3/TRBV12-4
CDR3 protein: CASSLSEGDGYTF

J gene: TRBJ2-6
V gene: TRBV7-9
CDR3 protein: CASSPRDAGTGANVLTF

J gene: TRBJ2-1
V gene: TRBV20-1
CDR3 protein: CSAREINNEQFF

J gene: TRBJ2-3
V gene: TRBV5-6
CDR3 protein: CASTRGLPLSTDTQYF

J gene: TRBJ2-5
V gene: TRBV5-4
CDR3 protein: CASSLAQGAQETQYF

J gene: TRBJ1-1
V gene: TRBV7-9
CDR3 protein: CASSSFDRHWTEAFF

J gene: TRBJ1-1
V gene: TRBV29-1
CDR3 protein: CSVEDLGGGLEAFF

J gene: TRBJ2-5
V gene: TRBV29-1
CDR3 protein: CSVEVRTNQETQYF

J gene: TRBJ2-5
V gene: TRBV6-5
CDR3 protein: CASLDGRQETQYF

J gene: TRBJ2-1
V gene: TRBV28
CDR3 protein: CASNLGRRDEQFF

J gene: TRBJ1-2
V gene: TRBV5-1
CDR3 protein: CASSLEVDLYGYTF

J gene: TRBJ2-7
V gene: TRBV5-8
CDR3 protein: CASWAGGQSYEQYF

J gene: TRBJ2-7
V gene: TRBV5-5
CDR3 protein: CASSLEVLAGVNSYEQYF

J gene: TRBJ1-2
V gene: TRBV29-1
CDR3 protein: CSVDRDYGYTF

J gene: TRBJ2-5
V gene: TRBV12-3/TRBV12-4
CDR3 protein: CASSSKGWEETQYF